The rows below give T cell receptor beta chains drawn from one sample of a study of identical twins. MiXCR, run by TCRdb on the 5' RACE reads, gives a single entry per CDR3 protein. The sample holds roughly 750,000 distinct CDR3 sequences; 21% are singletons and the top ten take 4% to 5.5%. The data were also submitted as part of a second study, on T cells expressing NK-cell markers.

The sample comprised PBMCs. Receptors were obtained from a woman in her late teens or twenties in good health. Both conserved end residues are part of each CDR3. A D gene is named only where the DNA matches it firmly. Where a row states a size, it is once, few, many or the class of an expanded clone; other rows omit it.

cdr3_aa: CSARVHGVYSNQPQHF
cdr3_nt: TGCAGTGCTAGAGTACACGGGGTTTATAGCAATCAGCCCCAGCATTTT
clone_size: few
j_call: TRBJ1-5
v_call: TRBV20-1
d_call: .

cdr3_aa: CASTPLSGGNEQFF
cdr3_nt: TGTGCCAGCACCCCTTTGAGCGGGGGGAATGAGCAGTTCTTC
clone_size: .
j_call: TRBJ2-1
v_call: TRBV6-1
d_call: TRBD2

cdr3_aa: CSARSGGFADTQYF
cdr3_nt: TGCAGTGCCCGTAGCGGGGGGTTCGCAGATACGCAGTATTTT
clone_size: few
j_call: TRBJ2-3
v_call: TRBV20-1
d_call: TRBD2

cdr3_aa: CASSRGGVTDTQYF
cdr3_nt: TGTGCCAGCTCTCGCGGAGGGGTCACAGATACGCAGTATTTT
clone_size: .
j_call: TRBJ2-3
v_call: TRBV11-3
d_call: .

cdr3_aa: CSVVLGTPYEQYF
cdr3_nt: TGCAGCGTAGTCTTAGGAACACCCTACGAGCAGTACTTC
clone_size: .
j_call: TRBJ2-7
v_call: TRBV29-1
d_call: .

cdr3_aa: CASSYSNSPISEQFF
cdr3_nt: TGTGCCAGCAGTTACTCTAACAGCCCAATATCCGAGCAGTTCTTC
clone_size: .
j_call: TRBJ2-1
v_call: TRBV6-5
d_call: .

cdr3_aa: CAISESGAGVSSEQFF
cdr3_nt: TGTGCCATCAGTGAGTCGGGGGCGGGAGTTAGTAGTGAGCAGTTCTTC
clone_size: few
j_call: TRBJ2-1
v_call: TRBV10-3
d_call: .

cdr3_aa: CASSLELLGQGPNEQFF
cdr3_nt: TGCGCCAGCAGCTTAGAGCTGTTGGGACAGGGGCCCAATGAGCAGTTCTTC
clone_size: few
j_call: TRBJ2-1
v_call: TRBV5-1
d_call: TRBD1

cdr3_aa: CASSLGATYSYNEQFF
cdr3_nt: TGTGCCAGCAGCTTAGGCGCCACCTACTCCTACAATGAGCAGTTCTTC
clone_size: few
j_call: TRBJ2-1
v_call: TRBV7-2
d_call: .

cdr3_aa: CSARPPRSPSAYEQYF
cdr3_nt: TGCAGTGCTAGACCACCGAGATCGCCAAGCGCCTACGAGCAGTACTTC
clone_size: .
j_call: TRBJ2-7
v_call: TRBV20-1
d_call: .

cdr3_aa: CASSQIALRETQYF
cdr3_nt: TGTGCCAGCAGCCAAATCGCTCTAAGAGAGACCCAGTACTTC
clone_size: .
j_call: TRBJ2-5
v_call: TRBV6-2/TRBV6-3
d_call: .

cdr3_aa: CSARLAGVSYNEQFF
cdr3_nt: TGCAGTGCGCGACTAGCGGGGGTCTCCTACAATGAGCAGTTCTTC
clone_size: few
j_call: TRBJ2-1
v_call: TRBV20-1
d_call: TRBD2

cdr3_aa: CSARESSGQETQYF
cdr3_nt: TGCAGTGCTAGAGAGTCTAGCGGGCAAGAGACCCAGTACTTC
clone_size: .
j_call: TRBJ2-5
v_call: TRBV20-1
d_call: TRBD2

cdr3_aa: CAISFSTSGRPTDTQYF
cdr3_nt: TGTGCCATCAGTTTCTCAACTAGCGGGAGGCCCACAGATACGCAGTATTTT
clone_size: few
j_call: TRBJ2-3
v_call: TRBV10-3
d_call: TRBD2

cdr3_aa: CASSLWGQGKERETQYF
cdr3_nt: TGTGCCAGCAGTTTATGGGGGCAGGGGAAAGAACGAGAGACCCAGTACTTC
clone_size: few
j_call: TRBJ2-5
v_call: TRBV12-3/TRBV12-4
d_call: .

cdr3_aa: CSAIAGEETQYF
cdr3_nt: TGCAGCGCTATAGCGGGAGAAGAGACCCAGTACTTC
clone_size: many
j_call: TRBJ2-5
v_call: TRBV29-1
d_call: TRBD2

cdr3_aa: CSGHSGGDYNEQFF
cdr3_nt: TGCAGCGGACATAGCGGGGGGGACTACAATGAGCAGTTCTTC
clone_size: many
j_call: TRBJ2-1
v_call: TRBV29-1
d_call: TRBD2

cdr3_aa: CATSNFQRVNNEQFF
cdr3_nt: TGTGCCACCAGCAATTTCCAGCGGGTAAACAATGAGCAGTTCTTC
clone_size: .
j_call: TRBJ2-1
v_call: TRBV15
d_call: .

cdr3_aa: CASSYLTFYTF
cdr3_nt: TGTGCCAGCAGTTATCTGACGTTCTACACCTTC
clone_size: few
j_call: TRBJ1-2
v_call: TRBV6-2/TRBV6-3
d_call: .

cdr3_aa: CATRRTGQGLETQYF
cdr3_nt: TGTGCCACCAGGCGAACGGGACAGGGTTTAGAGACCCAGTACTTC
clone_size: .
j_call: TRBJ2-5
v_call: TRBV24-1
d_call: TRBD1

cdr3_aa: CASSLLDKQETQYF
cdr3_nt: TGTGCCAGCAGCCTATTGGACAAGCAAGAGACCCAGTACTTC
clone_size: few
j_call: TRBJ2-5
v_call: TRBV7-9
d_call: .

cdr3_aa: CASSWGLAGDLETQYF
cdr3_nt: TGCGCCAGCAGCTGGGGACTAGCGGGGGACTTGGAGACCCAGTACTTC
clone_size: .
j_call: TRBJ2-5
v_call: TRBV5-1
d_call: TRBD2

cdr3_aa: CSASPAGGARILTDTQYF
cdr3_nt: TGCAGTGCTAGCCCAGCGGGGGGGGCAAGAATTCTCACAGATACGCAGTATTTT
clone_size: few
j_call: TRBJ2-3
v_call: TRBV20-1
d_call: TRBD2

cdr3_aa: CASRAGTSGLLIANTGELFF
cdr3_nt: TGTGCCAGCAGGGCCGGGACTAGCGGGCTGCTCATCGCGAACACCGGGGAGCTGTTTTTT
clone_size: .
j_call: TRBJ2-2
v_call: TRBV12-3/TRBV12-4
d_call: TRBD2

cdr3_aa: CATEDSLGETQYF
cdr3_nt: TGTGCCACGGAGGACAGCCTGGGAGAGACCCAGTACTTC
clone_size: .
j_call: TRBJ2-5
v_call: TRBV19
d_call: .

cdr3_aa: CAISETGGVTDTQYF
cdr3_nt: TGTGCCATCAGTGAAACAGGGGGGGTAACAGATACGCAGTATTTT
clone_size: .
j_call: TRBJ2-3
v_call: TRBV10-3
d_call: .

cdr3_aa: CSPAEGETQYF
cdr3_nt: TGCAGCCCTGCGGAGGGGGAGACCCAGTACTTC
clone_size: .
j_call: TRBJ2-5
v_call: TRBV29-1
d_call: .

cdr3_aa: CSVGEGAATFF
cdr3_nt: .
clone_size: few
j_call: TRBJ1-1
v_call: TRBV29-1
d_call: .

cdr3_aa: CASSSPRTDNNYGYTF
cdr3_nt: TGTGCCAGCAGTTCCCCTAGGACAGATAATAACTATGGCTACACCTTC
clone_size: many
j_call: TRBJ1-2
v_call: TRBV6-5
d_call: .

cdr3_aa: CSANRRQGGFADTQYF
cdr3_nt: TGCAGTGCTAACCGTCGACAGGGAGGTTTTGCAGATACGCAGTATTTT
clone_size: once
j_call: TRBJ2-3
v_call: TRBV20-1
d_call: .

cdr3_aa: CASSLRQPGELFF
cdr3_nt: TGTGCCAGCAGCTTGAGGCAACCCGGGGAGCTGTTTTTT
clone_size: .
j_call: TRBJ2-2
v_call: TRBV5-6
d_call: .

cdr3_aa: CSASSGTHRYEQYF
cdr3_nt: TGCAGTGCCAGCTCCGGTACACACCGCTACGAGCAGTACTTC
clone_size: few
j_call: TRBJ2-7
v_call: TRBV20-1
d_call: .

cdr3_aa: CASRLGTGWYTQYF
cdr3_nt: TGTGCCAGCAGACTCGGGACAGGATGGTATACGCAGTATTTT
clone_size: .
j_call: TRBJ2-3
v_call: TRBV6-5
d_call: TRBD1

cdr3_aa: CASSYRPGSGYNEQFF
cdr3_nt: TGTGCCAGCAGTTACCGACCCGGATCGGGCTACAATGAGCAGTTCTTC
clone_size: many
j_call: TRBJ2-1
v_call: TRBV6-5
d_call: .

cdr3_aa: CSARGSPLGPGGNEQFF
cdr3_nt: TGCAGTGCTAGAGGGTCCCCCTTAGGGCCGGGAGGCAATGAGCAGTTCTTC
clone_size: .
j_call: TRBJ2-1
v_call: TRBV20-1
d_call: TRBD2

cdr3_aa: CASRPVYGYTF
cdr3_nt: TGTGCCAGCAGACCAGTGTATGGCTACACCTTC
clone_size: .
j_call: TRBJ1-2
v_call: TRBV2
d_call: .

cdr3_aa: CSARVAGGLELFF
cdr3_nt: TGCAGTGCTAGAGTGGCAGGGGGCTTGGAGCTGTTTTTT
clone_size: .
j_call: TRBJ2-2
v_call: TRBV20-1
d_call: TRBD1

cdr3_aa: CSAPPAGAYEQYF
cdr3_nt: TGCAGTGCTCCTCCAGCGGGGGCCTACGAGCAGTACTTC
clone_size: many
j_call: TRBJ2-7
v_call: TRBV20-1
d_call: TRBD2

cdr3_aa: CASSSGTAPGYEQYF
cdr3_nt: TGTGCCAGCAGCTCCGGGACAGCGCCCGGGTACGAGCAGTACTTC
clone_size: .
j_call: TRBJ2-7
v_call: TRBV7-9
d_call: TRBD1

cdr3_aa: CASSAGTGPSYNEQFF
cdr3_nt: TGTGCCAGCAGTGCAGGGACAGGGCCCTCCTACAATGAGCAGTTCTTC
clone_size: .
j_call: TRBJ2-1
v_call: TRBV27
d_call: TRBD1

cdr3_aa: CSAPLYADTQYF
cdr3_nt: TGCAGTGCTCCCCTCTACGCAGATACGCAGTATTTT
clone_size: .
j_call: TRBJ2-3
v_call: TRBV20-1
d_call: .

cdr3_aa: CASRAMARNTGELFF
cdr3_nt: TGTGCCAGCAGGGCAATGGCGAGGAACACCGGGGAGCTGTTTTTT
clone_size: .
j_call: TRBJ2-2
v_call: TRBV11-2
d_call: .

cdr3_aa: CSAQPWDTEAFF
cdr3_nt: TGCAGTGCTCAACCCTGGGACACTGAAGCTTTCTTT
clone_size: many
j_call: TRBJ1-1
v_call: TRBV20-1
d_call: .

cdr3_aa: CASSSPGLHPDTQYF
cdr3_nt: TGTGCCAGCAGTTCGCCGGGACTACACCCAGATACGCAGTATTTT
clone_size: few
j_call: TRBJ2-3
v_call: TRBV12-3/TRBV12-4
d_call: TRBD2

cdr3_aa: CASSWSEGGGEQFF
cdr3_nt: TGTGCCAGCAGCTGGAGCGAGGGGGGAGGTGAGCAGTTCTTC
clone_size: .
j_call: TRBJ2-1
v_call: TRBV7-8
d_call: .

cdr3_aa: CASSGGGALSYEQYF
cdr3_nt: TGTGCCAGCAGTGGGGGCGGGGCCCTCTCCTACGAGCAGTACTTC
clone_size: few
j_call: TRBJ2-7
v_call: TRBV25-1
d_call: .

cdr3_aa: CASSLIRSHRFEAFF
cdr3_nt: TGTGCCAGCAGCTTGATAAGGTCGCACAGATTTGAAGCTTTCTTT
clone_size: few
j_call: TRBJ1-1
v_call: TRBV5-6
d_call: .

cdr3_aa: CASSKDSFSGANVLTF
cdr3_nt: TGTGCCAGCAGTAAAGACAGTTTCTCTGGGGCCAACGTCCTGACTTTC
clone_size: few
j_call: TRBJ2-6
v_call: TRBV25-1
d_call: .

cdr3_aa: CASSPSQAEAFF
cdr3_nt: TGTGCCAGCAGCCCCTCCCAGGCTGAAGCTTTCTTT
clone_size: few
j_call: TRBJ1-1
v_call: TRBV12-3/TRBV12-4
d_call: .

cdr3_aa: CSARDLDTQYF
cdr3_nt: TGCAGTGCTAGAGATTTAGATACGCAGTATTTT
clone_size: few
j_call: TRBJ2-3
v_call: TRBV20-1
d_call: .

cdr3_aa: CSATKAFRDTKYF
cdr3_nt: TGCAGTGCTACGAAAGCGTTCCGGGACACAAAGTACTTC
clone_size: many
j_call: TRBJ2-7
v_call: TRBV20-1
d_call: .

cdr3_aa: CASSLHLGTGARMTTEAFF
cdr3_nt: TGTGCCAGCAGTCTCCACTTAGGGACAGGAGCCCGAATGACCACTGAAGCTTTCTTT
clone_size: .
j_call: TRBJ1-1
v_call: TRBV6-1
d_call: TRBD1

cdr3_aa: CAISPDTVSYEQYF
cdr3_nt: TGTGCCATCAGTCCCGACACCGTCTCCTACGAGCAGTACTTC
clone_size: .
j_call: TRBJ2-7
v_call: TRBV10-3
d_call: .

cdr3_aa: CASSSDRAHGYTF
cdr3_nt: TGTGCCAGCAGTTCGGACAGGGCCCATGGCTACACCTTC
clone_size: .
j_call: TRBJ1-2
v_call: TRBV12-3/TRBV12-4
d_call: TRBD1

cdr3_aa: CSAREIGVNTEAFF
cdr3_nt: TGCAGTGCTAGAGAAATTGGGGTGAACACTGAAGCTTTCTTT
clone_size: .
j_call: TRBJ1-1
v_call: TRBV20-1
d_call: .

cdr3_aa: CASSLEWASGSLGTDTQYF
cdr3_nt: TGCGCCAGCAGCTTGGAGTGGGCTAGCGGGAGTTTGGGCACAGATACGCAGTATTTT
clone_size: .
j_call: TRBJ2-3
v_call: TRBV5-1
d_call: TRBD2

cdr3_aa: CASSSGVADTQYF
cdr3_nt: TGTGCCAGCAGCTCAGGGGTGGCAGATACGCAGTATTTT
clone_size: .
j_call: TRBJ2-3
v_call: TRBV7-2
d_call: .

cdr3_aa: CSVAGTGSGYGYTF
cdr3_nt: TGCAGCGTTGCTGGGACAGGGTCCGGCTATGGCTACACCTTC
clone_size: .
j_call: TRBJ1-2
v_call: TRBV29-1
d_call: TRBD1

cdr3_aa: CSASPRAHEQYF
cdr3_nt: TGCAGTGCTAGTCCTAGAGCCCACGAGCAGTACTTC
clone_size: many
j_call: TRBJ2-7
v_call: TRBV20-1
d_call: .

cdr3_aa: CASSRAGGPDTQYF
cdr3_nt: TGTGCCAGCAGCCGAGCGGGAGGGCCAGATACGCAGTATTTT
clone_size: few
j_call: TRBJ2-3
v_call: TRBV7-2
d_call: TRBD2